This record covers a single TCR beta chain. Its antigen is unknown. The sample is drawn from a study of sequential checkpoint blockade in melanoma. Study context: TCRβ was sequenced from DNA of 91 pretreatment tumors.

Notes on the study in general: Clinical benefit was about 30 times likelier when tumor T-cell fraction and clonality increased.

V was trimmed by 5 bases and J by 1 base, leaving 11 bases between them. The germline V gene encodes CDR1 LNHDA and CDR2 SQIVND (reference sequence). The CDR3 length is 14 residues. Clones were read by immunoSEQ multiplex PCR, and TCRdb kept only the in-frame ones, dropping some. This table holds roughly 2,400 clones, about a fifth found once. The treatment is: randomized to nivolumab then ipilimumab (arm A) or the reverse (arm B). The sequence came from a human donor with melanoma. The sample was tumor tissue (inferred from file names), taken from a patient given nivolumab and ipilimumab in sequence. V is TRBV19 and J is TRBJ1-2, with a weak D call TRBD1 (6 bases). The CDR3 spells CASSRTGSNYGYTF. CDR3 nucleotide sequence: TGTGCCAGTAGTCGAACAGGGAGTAACTATGGCTACACCTTC.